A selection of T cell receptor beta chains follows, all from one sample in a study of blood T cell repertoires in COVID-19. Assay used: immunoSEQ multiplex PCR; TCRdb lists only in-frame clones, some missing. The sample records over 35,000 clones, more than 70% being singletons. The sample taken for sequencing was peripheral blood. These receptors were collected from a man in his 60s with acute or convalescent COVID-19. The CDR3 runs from the conserved cysteine through the conserved F or W. Fields, in order: clone size, J gene, V gene, D gene, CDR3 DNA, CDR3 protein. D genes are given only for firm matches. Some rows have no size entry. The others give once, few or many, or a class for an expanded clone.

few,TRBJ1-3,TRBV6-5,NA,TGTGCCAGCAGTCGGGAGTTCACTGGAAACACCATATATTTT,CASSREFTGNTIYF
NA,TRBJ1-5,TRBV6-5,TRBD1,TGTGCCAGCAGTCGACAGGGGGCTGATCAGCCCCAGCATTTT,CASSRQGADQPQHF
NA,TRBJ1-4,TRBV7-9,TRBD1,TGTGCCAGCAGCCTGGGACAGGGTTATGGGATTGAAAAACTGTTTTTT,CASSLGQGYGIEKLFF
NA,TRBJ2-3,TRBV6-5,TRBD2,TGTGCCAGCAGTTGGGCGGGAGTCAGGGATACGCAGTATTTT,CASSWAGVRDTQYF
once,TRBJ2-7,TRBV24-1,TRBD1,TGTGCCACCAGTGGACAGGGCTCCTACGAGCAGTACTTC,CATSGQGSYEQYF
NA,TRBJ2-6,TRBV5-1,TRBD1,TGCGCCAGCAGCGGAGGCAGGGGGCGAGGGGCCAACGTCCTGACTTTC,CASSGGRGRGANVLTF
NA,TRBJ2-3,TRBV9,TRBD2,TGTGCCAGCAGCGTAGTAGGGGCGACTAGCGGGATGGCACCGGATACGCAGTATTTT,CASSVVGATSGMAPDTQYF
NA,TRBJ2-3,TRBV5-1,TRBD2,TGCGCCAGCAGCTCGGGGGGGACCTCAGATACGCAGTATTTT,CASSSGGTSDTQYF
NA,TRBJ2-5,TRBV7-7,NA,TGTGCCAGCAGCTTAGGACGGCAGGTCCAAGAGACCCAGTACTTC,CASSLGRQVQETQYF
NA,TRBJ1-1,TRBV7-2,NA,TGTGCCAGCAGCTTAGTGGGGGGGAACACTGAAGCTTTCTTT,CASSLVGGNTEAFF
NA,TRBJ2-5,TRBV6-5,NA,TGTGCCAGCAGCCCCCGAGGTCTCCAAGAGACCCAGTACTTC,CASSPRGLQETQYF
few,TRBJ1-1,TRBV7-2,TRBD1,TGTGCCAGCAGCTTAAGGTCCTGGGACAGGGGGCAAATTGAAGCTTTCTTT,CASSLRSWDRGQIEAFF
once,TRBJ2-3,TRBV30,TRBD2,TGTGCCTGGGCAGCGGGACGCACAGATACGCAGTATTTT,CAWAAGRTDTQYF
NA,TRBJ2-3,TRBV19,NA,TGTGCCAGTAGGGGCAGGGTGGGCACAGATACGCAGTATTTT,CASRGRVGTDTQYF
NA,TRBJ1-4,TRBV18,NA,TGTGCCAGCTCACCGACCGAGGCAACTAATGAAAAACTGTTTTTT,CASSPTEATNEKLFF
few,TRBJ1-6,TRBV30,NA,TGTGCCTGGGCTGGGACAAGTAATTCACCCCTCCACTTT,CAWAGTSNSPLHF
NA,TRBJ1-1,TRBV25-1,NA,TGTGCCGCGGGGAGCACTGAAGCTTTCTTT,CAAGSTEAFF
NA,TRBJ1-4,TRBV15,NA,TGTGCCACCAGCAGAGATAGGGTTGAGGCGGGAGAAAAACTGTTTTTT,CATSRDRVEAGEKLFF
NA,TRBJ2-7,TRBV5-1,TRBD1,TGCGCCAGCAGCCTTTGGGACAGGGGTTCCTACGAGCAGTACTTC,CASSLWDRGSYEQYF
NA,TRBJ2-2,TRBV27,TRBD2,TGTGCCAGCAGAGTGGGACTATTGAACACCGGGGAGCTGTTTTTT,CASRVGLLNTGELFF
NA,TRBJ1-3,TRBV13,TRBD1,TGTGCCAGCAGCTTAGGCGGGACAGGGGGAATTGACGGTGGAAACACCATATATTTT,CASSLGGTGGIDGGNTIYF
NA,TRBJ1-5,TRBV5-5,NA,TGTGCCAGCAGCCCGGACAGTAGCAATCAGCCCCAGCATTTT,CASSPDSSNQPQHF
NA,TRBJ1-2,TRBV5-1,TRBD1,TGCGCCAGCAGCGGAGACAGGGCCAGTGGCTACACCTTC,CASSGDRASGYTF
NA,TRBJ2-7,TRBV6-5,TRBD1,TGTGCCAGCAGGGGACAGGGAGACTACGAGCAGTACTTC,CASRGQGDYEQYF
NA,TRBJ2-1,TRBV6-2/TRBV6-3,NA,TGTGCCAGCAGTTACGTCCGTGATGAGCAGTTCTTC,CASSYVRDEQFF
NA,TRBJ1-5,TRBV24-1,NA,TGTGCCACCAGTGATGTGACAGGTCCGCAGCCCCAGCATTTT,CATSDVTGPQPQHF
NA,TRBJ2-7,TRBV2,TRBD2,TGTGCCAGCAGCGGACTAGCGTCCTACGAGCAGTACTTC,CASSGLASYEQYF
NA,TRBJ2-1,TRBV12-5,TRBD2,TGTGCTAGTGCCTGGGGGGACACCGTTGGGACTAGCGGGAGGTCTCTCTCCTACAATGAGCAGTTCTTC,CASAWGDTVGTSGRSLSYNEQFF
NA,TRBJ2-2,TRBV5-5,TRBD1,TGTGCCAGCAGCCGAATTCCGGGACAGGGGTCCGGGGAGCTGTTTTTT,CASSRIPGQGSGELFF
NA,TRBJ1-1,TRBV6-2/TRBV6-3,TRBD1,TGTGCCAGCAGCGGGACAGGGTCAGGAGTAGGTTACTCTGAAGCTTTCTTT,CASSGTGSGVGYSEAFF
once,TRBJ2-5,TRBV7-2,NA,TGTGCCAGCAGCTTAGCGCACAGGAAAGAGACCCAGTACTTC,CASSLAHRKETQYF
NA,TRBJ2-1,TRBV5-1,NA,TGCGCCAGCAGCTTCGCTAGCATCAATGAGCAGTTCTTC,CASSFASINEQFF
NA,TRBJ2-7,TRBV6-2/TRBV6-3,NA,TGTGCCAGCAGTTACTCCTTTTACGAGCAGTACTTC,CASSYSFYEQYF
NA,TRBJ2-3,TRBV24-1,TRBD2,TGTGCCACCAGTGACGGACTAGCGGGCCTCACAGATACGCAGTATTTT,CATSDGLAGLTDTQYF
NA,TRBJ2-5,TRBV14,TRBD1,TGTGCCAGCAGCAAAGACAGGGGGGAGACCCAGTACTTC,CASSKDRGETQYF
NA,TRBJ2-5,TRBV9,TRBD2,TGTGCCAGCAGCCCGTCTAGCGGGGAGACCCAGTACTTC,CASSPSSGETQYF
few,TRBJ2-1,TRBV29-1,NA,TGCAGCGTTCAGGGAGGCGGGATCTCCTACAATGAGCAGTTCTTC,CSVQGGGISYNEQFF
NA,TRBJ2-2,TRBV4-2,NA,TGTGCCAGCAGCCAAGTAGACGGGGAGCTGTTTTTT,CASSQVDGELFF
NA,TRBJ2-5,TRBV18,TRBD1,TGTGCCAGCTCACCGGACAGGGGGGCGTTTCAAGAGACCCAGTACTTC,CASSPDRGAFQETQYF
NA,TRBJ2-7,TRBV29-1,NA,TGCAGCGTTGAAGGCAGCTCCTACGAGCAGTACTTC,CSVEGSSYEQYF
NA,TRBJ2-7,TRBV27,TRBD2,TGTGCCAGCAGTTTTCGAGCGGGTGGGCTAGCGGGAGTTGCCTACGAGCAGTACTTC,CASSFRAGGLAGVAYEQYF
NA,TRBJ2-1,TRBV24-1,TRBD2,TGTGCCACCAGCCTAGCGGGAGGCTCCTACAATGAGCAGTTCTTC,CATSLAGGSYNEQFF
NA,TRBJ2-7,TRBV5-8,TRBD2,TGTGCCAGCAGCTTGGGGACTAGCGGGATTGGCTTCTACGAGCAGTACTTC,CASSLGTSGIGFYEQYF
NA,TRBJ1-1,TRBV5-1,NA,TGCGCCAGCAGCCCTACAGGGAGGAACACTGAAGCTTTCTTT,CASSPTGRNTEAFF
once,TRBJ2-6,TRBV28,TRBD1,TGTGCCAGCAGCCAGACAGGGACTGGGGCCAACGTCCTGACTTTC,CASSQTGTGANVLTF
few,TRBJ1-1,TRBV5-4,TRBD1,TGTGCCAGCAGCCTTGGGACAGGGGTTAACACTGAAGCTTTCTTT,CASSLGTGVNTEAFF
NA,TRBJ1-4,TRBV19,NA,TGTGCCAGTAGAACCCCTCGGCAGGGCGCAACTAATGAAAAACTGTTTTTT,CASRTPRQGATNEKLFF
medium-sized,TRBJ2-7,TRBV6-1,NA,TGTGCCAGCAGTGAGAGCGCGAGTAACTACGAGCAGTACTTC,CASSESASNYEQYF
NA,TRBJ1-1,TRBV30,NA,TGTGCCTGGGCCTCCGGTGTGAACACTGAAGCTTTCTTT,CAWASGVNTEAFF
NA,TRBJ2-3,TRBV4-2,TRBD2,TGTGCCAGCAGCCAAGCCCTAGCGGGAAGCACAGATACGCAGTATTTT,CASSQALAGSTDTQYF
NA,TRBJ2-1,TRBV5-6,TRBD2,TGTGCCAGCAGCTTGTACGGGAGGGCCGGCGATGAGCAGTTCTTC,CASSLYGRAGDEQFF
once,TRBJ2-2,TRBV6-5,TRBD2,TGTGCCAGCGGGACTAGCAGAACCGGGGAGCTGTTTTTT,CASGTSRTGELFF
NA,TRBJ2-4,TRBV6-5,TRBD1,TGTGCCAGCAGTCGGGGCACAGGGGGCAGAAACATTCAGTACTTC,CASSRGTGGRNIQYF
NA,TRBJ2-3,TRBV5-1,TRBD2,TGCGCCAGCAGCTTGGGAGGTAGCGGGAGTGCTACGCAGTATTTT,CASSLGGSGSATQYF
NA,TRBJ2-4,TRBV6-5,NA,TGTGCCAGCAGTTACTCCGGGGGGCTAGCCAAAAACATTCAGTACTTC,CASSYSGGLAKNIQYF
NA,TRBJ2-2,TRBV6-2/TRBV6-3,TRBD1,TGTGCCAGCAGTTACCTCTCAGGGGGTCCCGGGGAGCTGTTTTTT,CASSYLSGGPGELFF
NA,TRBJ1-1,TRBV5-5,NA,TGTGCCAGCAGCCGACAGGTCGGAACAACTGAAGCTTTCTTT,CASSRQVGTTEAFF
NA,TRBJ2-7,TRBV5-1,TRBD2,TGCGCCAGCAAAACCGGTCTTAGCGGGAGCTCCTACGAGCAGTACTTC,CASKTGLSGSSYEQYF
NA,TRBJ2-3,TRBV5-1,TRBD2,TGCGCCAGCAGCTCGGGACTAGCGGGAGGGCCGACAGATACGCAGTATTTT,CASSSGLAGGPTDTQYF
few,TRBJ2-7,TRBV7-2,TRBD2,TGTGCCAGCAGCTTAGGCGGGAGGGTTGAGCAGTACTTC,CASSLGGRVEQYF